The 6 T cell receptor beta chains reported below all come from one sample, sequenced in a study of technical replicates of blood from several donors. The method was immunoSEQ multiplex PCR; TCRdb's version includes in-frame clones alone and lacks a portion of them. The sample lists 70,000 or so clones; roughly 88% were seen once. Sequencing used PBMCs. The receptors originated from a human donor in good health. Some clones in this sample may be carry-over from other donors' samples.

This rearrangement joins TRBV6-5 to TRBJ2-7; TRBD2 is a possible D gene (5 bases). In germline, CDR1 is MNHEY, CDR2 SVGAGI. Trimming stripped 6 bases from V and 2 bases from J, with 17 bases between. CDR3 size: 15 residues. The CDR3 DNA is TGTGCCAGCAGGGCCCCGGCTAGCTGGCCCTACGAGCAGTACTTC. Its translation: CASRAPASWPYEQYF.

The chain uses TRBV6-5 and TRBJ2-4, with TRBD1 identical over 7 bases. The CDR3 contains 16 residues. Germline CDR1 is MNHEY and CDR2 is SVGAGI. Trimming took 4 bases from V and 0 from J; bases not matched to a gene: 6. The CDR3 spells CASSSSDRLAKNIQYF. As DNA, the CDR3 is TGTGCCAGCAGTTCCTCGGACAGGTTAGCCAAAAACATTCAGTACTTC.

V is TRBV7-9 and J is TRBJ2-7, with D possibly matching TRBD1 (5 bases). Trimming removed 0 bases from V and 6 bases from J, with 18 bases in between. The germline V gene encodes CDR1 SEHNR and CDR2 FQNEAQ (reference sequence). This CDR3 region has 16 residues. CDR3 nucleotide sequence: TGTGCCAGCAGCTTAGCGGGGCGGACGGACCATCCCGAGCAGTACTTC. Its protein is CASSLAGRTDHPEQYF.

The chain joins TRBV5-6 to TRBJ1-2, with a tentative D call TRBD1 (6 bases). V was clipped by 3 bases and J by 5 bases, with 11 bases between them. The CDR3 length is 13 residues. Germline CDR1 and CDR2: SGHDT and YYEEEE. The CDR3 nucleotides read TGTGCCAGCAGCTGGGACAAACGATATGGCTACACCTTC. It yields the protein CASSWDKRYGYTF.

This rearrangement joins TRBV5-1 to TRBJ1-2; TRBD1 matches 9 bases. The germline V gene encodes CDR1 SGHRS and CDR2 YFSETQ. The CDR3 consists of 16 residues. The trim removed 4 bases at V and 4 bases at J, leaving 11 bases unmatched. The chain's CDR3 is CASSHTGQGLGYGYTF. The CDR3 DNA is TGCGCCAGCAGCCATACGGGACAGGGCCTCGGCTATGGCTACACCTTC.

The rearrangement links TRBV30 to TRBJ2-7; D perhaps matches TRBD1 (6 bases). The CDR3 has 13 residues. Per germline, CDR1 GTSNPN and CDR2 SVGIG (reference sequence). The V end lost 3 bases, the J end lost 0 bases, and 9 bases lay between the germline ends. The CDR3 nucleotides are TGTGCCTGGAGAAGGACAGCCTCCTACGAGCAGTACTTC. This codes for CAWRRTASYEQYF. Full variable domain (rest looked up from reference TRBV30 and TRBJ2-7): SQTIHQWPATLVQPVGSPLSLECTVEGTSNPNLYWYRQAAGRGLQLLFYSVGIGQISSEVPQNLSASRPQDRQFILSSKKLLLSDSGFYLCAWRRTASYEQYFGPGTRLTVT.